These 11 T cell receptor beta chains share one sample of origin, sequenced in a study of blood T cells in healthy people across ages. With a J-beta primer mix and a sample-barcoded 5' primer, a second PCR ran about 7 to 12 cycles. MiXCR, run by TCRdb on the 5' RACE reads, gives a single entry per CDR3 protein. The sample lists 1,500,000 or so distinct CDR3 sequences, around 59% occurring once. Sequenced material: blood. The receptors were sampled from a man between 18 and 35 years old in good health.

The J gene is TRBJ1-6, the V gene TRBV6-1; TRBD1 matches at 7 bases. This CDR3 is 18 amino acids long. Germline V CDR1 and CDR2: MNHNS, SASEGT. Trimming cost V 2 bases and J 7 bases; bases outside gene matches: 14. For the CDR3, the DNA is TGTGCCAGCAGTGAAACGAGTTTCTTGACAGGGAGCAATTCACCCCTCCACTTT. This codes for CASSETSFLTGSNSPLHF.

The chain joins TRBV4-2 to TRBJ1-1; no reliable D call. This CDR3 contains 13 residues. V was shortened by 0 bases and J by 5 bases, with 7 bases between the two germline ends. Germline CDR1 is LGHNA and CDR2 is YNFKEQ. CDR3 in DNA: TGTGCCAGCAGCCAAGATTTGGAAACTGAAGCTTTCTTT. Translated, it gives CASSQDLETEAFF.

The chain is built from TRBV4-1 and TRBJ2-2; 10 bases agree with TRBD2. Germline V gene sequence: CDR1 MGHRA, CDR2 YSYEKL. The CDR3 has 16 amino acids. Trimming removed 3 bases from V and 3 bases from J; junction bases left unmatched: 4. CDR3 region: CASSHLAGEYTGELFF. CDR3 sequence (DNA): TGCGCCAGCAGCCACCTAGCGGGAGAGTACACCGGGGAGCTGTTTTTT.

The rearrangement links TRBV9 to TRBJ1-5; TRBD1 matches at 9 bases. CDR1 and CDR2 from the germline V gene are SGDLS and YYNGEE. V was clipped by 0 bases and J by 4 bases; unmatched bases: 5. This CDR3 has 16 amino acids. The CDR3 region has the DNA TGTGCCAGCAGCGTAGGGGGAGGGACAGGGAATCAGCCCCAGCATTTT. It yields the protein CASSVGGGTGNQPQHF.

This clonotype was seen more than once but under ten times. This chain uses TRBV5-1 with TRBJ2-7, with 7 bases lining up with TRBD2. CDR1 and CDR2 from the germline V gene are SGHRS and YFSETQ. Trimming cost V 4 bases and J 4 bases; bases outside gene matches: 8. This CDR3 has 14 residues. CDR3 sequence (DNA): TGCGCCAGCAGCCTAACCTACGGGGGGTACGAGCAGTACTTC. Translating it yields CASSLTYGGYEQYF.

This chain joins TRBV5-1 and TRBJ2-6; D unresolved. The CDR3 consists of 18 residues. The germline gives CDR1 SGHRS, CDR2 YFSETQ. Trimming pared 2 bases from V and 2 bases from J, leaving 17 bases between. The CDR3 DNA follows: TGCGCCAGCAGCTTATATCCAGGCCAAAAGACTGGGGCCAACGTCCTGACTTTC. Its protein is CASSLYPGQKTGANVLTF.

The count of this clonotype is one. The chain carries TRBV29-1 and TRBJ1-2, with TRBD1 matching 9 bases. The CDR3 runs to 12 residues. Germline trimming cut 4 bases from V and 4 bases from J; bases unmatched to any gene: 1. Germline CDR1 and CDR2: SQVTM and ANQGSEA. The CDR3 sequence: CSVATGGYGYTF. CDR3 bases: TGCAGCGTTGCGACAGGGGGCTATGGCTACACCTTC.

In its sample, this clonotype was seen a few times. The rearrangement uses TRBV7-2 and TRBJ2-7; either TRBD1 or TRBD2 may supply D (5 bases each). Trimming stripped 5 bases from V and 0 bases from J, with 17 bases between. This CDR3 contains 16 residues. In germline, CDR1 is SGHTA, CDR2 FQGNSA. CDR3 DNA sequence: TGTGCCAGCAGCCTTTCGTTCGGGGACCCCTCCTACGAGCAGTACTTC. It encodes CASSLSFGDPSYEQYF.

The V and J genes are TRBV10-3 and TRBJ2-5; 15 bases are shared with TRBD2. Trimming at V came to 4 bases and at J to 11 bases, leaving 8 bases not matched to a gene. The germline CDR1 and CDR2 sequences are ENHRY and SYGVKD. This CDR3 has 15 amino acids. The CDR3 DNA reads TGTGCCATCAGTGCGGGACTAGCGGGAGGTATAGAGCAGTACTTC. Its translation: CAISAGLAGGIEQYF.

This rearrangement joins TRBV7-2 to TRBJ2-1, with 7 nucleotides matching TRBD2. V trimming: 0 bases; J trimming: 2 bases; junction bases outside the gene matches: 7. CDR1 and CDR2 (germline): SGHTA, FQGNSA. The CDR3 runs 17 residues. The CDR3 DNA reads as TGTGCCAGCAGCTTAGCGTTCGGCGGGGGTACCTACAATGAGCAGTTCTTC. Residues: CASSLAFGGGTYNEQFF.

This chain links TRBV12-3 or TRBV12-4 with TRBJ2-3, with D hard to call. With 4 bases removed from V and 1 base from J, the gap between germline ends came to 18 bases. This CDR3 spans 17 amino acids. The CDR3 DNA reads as TGTGCCAGCAGTTCTCTTCAAGGCTACCTTCGCACAGATACGCAGTATTTT. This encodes CASSSLQGYLRTDTQYF.